This T cell receptor (beta chain) derives from a study of T cells in women clearing cervical HPV infection. Overall study context: With HLA typing for only a few women, HLA confounding remains possible.

A word on this clone: From the germline J gene comes the end of the CDR3, since the read stops 3 residues before it.

The data were produced by immunoSEQ multiplex PCR, yet TCRdb's version contains in-frame clones alone and is incomplete. Seen in this sample are approximately 31,000 clones; the ten most common clones hold nearly 7%. The CDR3 consists of 13 residues. CDR1 is WNHNN, CDR2 SYGVQD, per germline (reference sequence). V lost 3 bases and J lost 5, with 11 bases in between. This TCR was sampled from a woman between 18 and 75 years old with a cervical HPV16 infection that either progressed to CIN3+ or cleared (not recorded which). The sample comprised blood buffy coat. The V and J genes are TRBV10-1 and TRBJ2-7; D remains unclear. CDR3 DNA, as far as it was read: TGCGCCAGCAGTGAAGTTTACGCGGACGAG. Its translation is CASSEVYADE. The CDR3 reads in full as CASSEVYADEQYF.